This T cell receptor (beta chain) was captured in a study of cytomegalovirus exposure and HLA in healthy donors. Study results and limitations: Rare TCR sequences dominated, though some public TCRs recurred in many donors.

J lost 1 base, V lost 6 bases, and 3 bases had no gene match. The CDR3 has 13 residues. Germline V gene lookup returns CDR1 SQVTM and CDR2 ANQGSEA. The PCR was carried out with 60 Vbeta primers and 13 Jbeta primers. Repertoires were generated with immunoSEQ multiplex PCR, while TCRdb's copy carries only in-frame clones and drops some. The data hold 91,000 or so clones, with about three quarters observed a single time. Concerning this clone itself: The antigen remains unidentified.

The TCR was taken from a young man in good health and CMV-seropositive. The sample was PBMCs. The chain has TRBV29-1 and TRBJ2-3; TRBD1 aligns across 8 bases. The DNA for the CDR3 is TGCAGCGTCCAGACAGGGGGCACAGATACGCAGTATTTT. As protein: CSVQTGGTDTQYF.